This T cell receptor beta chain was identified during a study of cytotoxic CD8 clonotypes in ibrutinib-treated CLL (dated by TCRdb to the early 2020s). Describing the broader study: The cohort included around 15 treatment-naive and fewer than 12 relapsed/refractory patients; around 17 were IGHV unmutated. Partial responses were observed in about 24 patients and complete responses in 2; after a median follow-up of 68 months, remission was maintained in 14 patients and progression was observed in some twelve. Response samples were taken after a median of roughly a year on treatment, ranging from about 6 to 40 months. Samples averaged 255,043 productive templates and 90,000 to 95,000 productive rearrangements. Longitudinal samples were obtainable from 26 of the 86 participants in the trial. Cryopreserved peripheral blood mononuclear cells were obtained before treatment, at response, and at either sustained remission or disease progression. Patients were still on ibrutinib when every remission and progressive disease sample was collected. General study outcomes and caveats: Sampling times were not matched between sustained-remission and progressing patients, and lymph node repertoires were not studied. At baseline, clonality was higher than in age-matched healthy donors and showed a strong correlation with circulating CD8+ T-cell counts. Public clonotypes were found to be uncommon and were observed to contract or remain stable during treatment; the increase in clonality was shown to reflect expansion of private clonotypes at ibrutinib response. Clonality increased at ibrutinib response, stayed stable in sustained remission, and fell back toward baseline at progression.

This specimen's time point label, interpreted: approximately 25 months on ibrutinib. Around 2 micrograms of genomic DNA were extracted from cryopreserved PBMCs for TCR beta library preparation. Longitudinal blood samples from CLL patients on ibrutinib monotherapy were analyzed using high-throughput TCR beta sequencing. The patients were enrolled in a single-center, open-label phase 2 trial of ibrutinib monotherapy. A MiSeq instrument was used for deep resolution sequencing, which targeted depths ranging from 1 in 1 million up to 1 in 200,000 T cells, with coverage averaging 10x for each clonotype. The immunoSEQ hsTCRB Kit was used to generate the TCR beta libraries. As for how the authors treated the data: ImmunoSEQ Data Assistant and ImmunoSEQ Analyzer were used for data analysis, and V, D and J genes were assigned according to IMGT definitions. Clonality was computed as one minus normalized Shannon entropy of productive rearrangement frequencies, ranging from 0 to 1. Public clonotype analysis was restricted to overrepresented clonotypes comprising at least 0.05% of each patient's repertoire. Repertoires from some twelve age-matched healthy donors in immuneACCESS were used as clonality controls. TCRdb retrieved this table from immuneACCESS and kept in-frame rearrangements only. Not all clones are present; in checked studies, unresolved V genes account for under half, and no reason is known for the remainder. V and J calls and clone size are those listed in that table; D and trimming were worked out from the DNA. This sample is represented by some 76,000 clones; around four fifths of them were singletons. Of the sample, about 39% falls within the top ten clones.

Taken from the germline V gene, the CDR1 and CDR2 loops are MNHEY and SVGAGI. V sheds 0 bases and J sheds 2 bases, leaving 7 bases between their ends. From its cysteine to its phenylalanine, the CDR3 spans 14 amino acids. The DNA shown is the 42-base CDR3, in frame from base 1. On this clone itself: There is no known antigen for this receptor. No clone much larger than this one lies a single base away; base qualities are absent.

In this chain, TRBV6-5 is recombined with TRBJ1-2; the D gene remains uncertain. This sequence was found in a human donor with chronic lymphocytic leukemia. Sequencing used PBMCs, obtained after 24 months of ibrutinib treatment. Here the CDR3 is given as CASSYSAGNYGYTF. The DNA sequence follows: TGTGCCAGCAGTTACTCGGCAGGAAACTATGGCTACACCTTC.